This T cell receptor beta chain stems from a study of T cell changes during pregnancy in multiple sclerosis. Method: immunoSEQ multiplex PCR; TCRdb's copy keeps in-frame clones and lacks some. The sample includes approximately 100,000 clones, around 93% seen only once; the top ten take about 3.9%. The germline gives CDR1 MNHNS, CDR2 SASEGT. This CDR3 spans 14 amino acids. Trimming removed 0 bases from V and 7 bases from J, with 12 bases in between. This sequence originates from a female donor with multiple sclerosis, enrolled in a pregnancy study. The chain joins TRBV6-1 to TRBJ1-2; maybe TRBD1 (6 bases). The sequencing used peripheral blood, collected in the first trimester of pregnancy. CDR3 sequence: CASSEAPTGIGYTF. The CDR3 bases are TGTGCCAGCAGTGAAGCCCCTACAGGGATTGGCTACACCTTC.